This is a list of T cell receptor beta chains from one sample in a study of cytomegalovirus exposure and HLA in healthy donors. Libraries were prepared by immunoSEQ multiplex PCR; TCRdb keeps only in-frame clonotypes and omits some of them. The repertoire consists of about 110,000 clones, with 81% occurring once and the leading ten covering roughly 2%. Sequenced: PBMCs. The receptors originated from a woman aged 25 to 39 in good health and CMV-seronegative. Both conserved end residues are part of each CDR3. A D gene is named only where the DNA matches it firmly. Rows may omit the clone size; those that give it use once, few, many or a size class.

j_gene: TRBJ1-3
len: 15
v_gene: TRBV5-6
d_gene: .
abundance: .
CDR3nt: TGTGCCAGCAGCTTGGTCGGGAGCTCTGGAAACACCATATATTTT
CDR3aa: CASSLVGSSGNTIYF

j_gene: TRBJ2-2
len: 15
v_gene: TRBV30
d_gene: .
abundance: once
CDR3nt: .
CDR3aa: CAWSVRGLRAGELFF

j_gene: TRBJ2-1
len: 17
v_gene: TRBV11-2
d_gene: TRBD2
abundance: once
CDR3nt: TGTGCCAGCAGCCCAACGCTAGCGGGAGGGCAGTACAATGAGCAGTTCTTC
CDR3aa: CASSPTLAGGQYNEQFF

j_gene: TRBJ2-7
len: 16
v_gene: TRBV30
d_gene: .
abundance: .
CDR3nt: TGTGCCTGGAGTGTAGTGTCGGCTAGTGGCTCCTACGAGCAGTACTTC
CDR3aa: CAWSVVSASGSYEQYF

j_gene: TRBJ2-7
len: 15
v_gene: TRBV6-6
d_gene: TRBD2
abundance: .
CDR3nt: TGTGCCAGCAGTGACACCGGGACTAGCCCCTACGAGCAGTACTTC
CDR3aa: CASSDTGTSPYEQYF

j_gene: TRBJ2-1
len: 16
v_gene: TRBV11-3
d_gene: TRBD2
abundance: .
CDR3nt: TGTGCCAGCAGCTTAGTCGTGGGAGGGCCGGGTAATGAGCAGTTCTTC
CDR3aa: CASSLVVGGPGNEQFF

j_gene: TRBJ2-2
len: 16
v_gene: TRBV7-9
d_gene: .
abundance: .
CDR3nt: TGTGCCAGCAGCTTAGTGTACGGGGGTGACACCGGGGAGCTGTTTTTT
CDR3aa: CASSLVYGGDTGELFF

j_gene: TRBJ2-1
len: 17
v_gene: TRBV11-2
d_gene: TRBD2
abundance: .
CDR3nt: TGTGCCAGCAGCTTCTTAGCGGGCCTGATGTCCTACAATGAGCAGTTCTTC
CDR3aa: CASSFLAGLMSYNEQFF

j_gene: TRBJ1-5
len: 15
v_gene: TRBV5-1
d_gene: .
abundance: .
CDR3nt: TGCGCCAGCAGCTCAGACACAGGAACAGGTCAGCCCCAGCATTTT
CDR3aa: CASSSDTGTGQPQHF

j_gene: TRBJ2-1
len: 14
v_gene: TRBV6-1
d_gene: .
abundance: few
CDR3nt: TGTGCCAGCAGTGCTAGCAGCTCCTACAATGAGCAGTTCTTC
CDR3aa: CASSASSSYNEQFF

j_gene: TRBJ2-2
len: 15
v_gene: TRBV29-1
d_gene: TRBD2
abundance: .
CDR3nt: TGCAGCGTCGTCCTACTAGCGGGAGATGCCGGGGAGCTGTTTTTT
CDR3aa: CSVVLLAGDAGELFF

j_gene: TRBJ1-1
len: 14
v_gene: TRBV5-1
d_gene: TRBD1
abundance: .
CDR3nt: TGCGCCAGCAGCACCGGACAGGGTACCACTGAAGCTTTCTTT
CDR3aa: CASSTGQGTTEAFF

j_gene: TRBJ2-7
len: 17
v_gene: TRBV5-4
d_gene: TRBD1
abundance: few
CDR3nt: TGTGCCAGCAGCTTGGAGGGCGGACAGGGCCCGTTCCACGAGCAGTACTTC
CDR3aa: CASSLEGGQGPFHEQYF

j_gene: TRBJ2-3
len: 13
v_gene: TRBV5-1
d_gene: .
abundance: .
CDR3nt: TGCGCCAGCAGCTTAGGAGGGTCGGATACGCAGTATTTT
CDR3aa: CASSLGGSDTQYF

j_gene: TRBJ1-1
len: 19
v_gene: TRBV11-2
d_gene: .
abundance: .
CDR3nt: TGTGCCAGCAGCCAGGGACAAAGGGTCTCTAAACTCATGAACACTGAAGCTTTCTTT
CDR3aa: CASSQGQRVSKLMNTEAFF

j_gene: TRBJ1-5
len: 12
v_gene: TRBV19
d_gene: .
abundance: .
CDR3nt: TGTGCCAGTAGTATTAACGGGGGGCCCCAGCATTTT
CDR3aa: CASSINGGPQHF

j_gene: TRBJ2-3
len: 15
v_gene: TRBV5-8
d_gene: TRBD1
abundance: .
CDR3nt: TGTGCCAGCAGCTTGGATGGGACAGCCACAGATACGCAGTATTTT
CDR3aa: CASSLDGTATDTQYF

j_gene: TRBJ2-1
len: 15
v_gene: TRBV6-4
d_gene: TRBD2
abundance: .
CDR3nt: TGTGCCAGCAGTCCCGGACTAGCGGGATACAATGAGCAGTTCTTC
CDR3aa: CASSPGLAGYNEQFF

j_gene: TRBJ1-2
len: 14
v_gene: TRBV14
d_gene: TRBD1
abundance: .
CDR3nt: TGTGCCAGCAGCCAAGATCCGGGGCAAGGGGGCTCCACCTTC
CDR3aa: CASSQDPGQGGSTF

j_gene: TRBJ1-2
len: 15
v_gene: TRBV7-9
d_gene: .
abundance: .
CDR3nt: TGTGCCAGCAGCTTAGAGGGCAGGGGTTGGGATGGCTACACCTTC
CDR3aa: CASSLEGRGWDGYTF

j_gene: TRBJ2-5
len: 17
v_gene: TRBV7-2
d_gene: TRBD2
abundance: .
CDR3nt: TGTGCCAGCAGCCCCCCTCGGACTAGCGGGAGGGCCGGGTCCCAGTACTTC
CDR3aa: CASSPPRTSGRAGSQYF

j_gene: TRBJ2-1
len: 15
v_gene: TRBV28
d_gene: .
abundance: .
CDR3nt: TGTGCCAGCAGTTTAAGGGGACTCGTCGACAATGAGCAGTTCTTC
CDR3aa: CASSLRGLVDNEQFF

j_gene: TRBJ2-2
len: 16
v_gene: TRBV5-1
d_gene: TRBD2
abundance: once
CDR3nt: TGCGCCAGCAGCTTGGTCCTAGCGGGAGACACCGGGGAGCTGTTTTTT
CDR3aa: CASSLVLAGDTGELFF

j_gene: TRBJ2-7
len: 16
v_gene: TRBV4-1
d_gene: TRBD2
abundance: .
CDR3nt: TGCGCCAGCAGCCCCGGTGGGGGGGGAGCCTCCTACGAGCAGTACTTC
CDR3aa: CASSPGGGGASYEQYF

j_gene: TRBJ2-1
len: 14
v_gene: TRBV9
d_gene: .
abundance: .
CDR3nt: TGTGCCAGTTCGGGCCGGGGGGCGGGGGATGAGCAGTTCTTC
CDR3aa: CASSGRGAGDEQFF

j_gene: TRBJ1-1
len: 14
v_gene: TRBV18
d_gene: .
abundance: .
CDR3nt: TGTGCCAGCTCACCATTGCCCAGGAACACTGAAGCTTTCTTT
CDR3aa: CASSPLPRNTEAFF

j_gene: TRBJ1-4
len: 16
v_gene: TRBV15
d_gene: .
abundance: .
CDR3nt: TGTGCCACCAGCAGAGGTCAGATCGCAACTAATGAAAAACTGTTTTTT
CDR3aa: CATSRGQIATNEKLFF

j_gene: TRBJ2-7
len: 13
v_gene: TRBV11-2
d_gene: .
abundance: .
CDR3nt: TGTGCCAGCAGCTTAAGGGTGGGAGACGAGCAGTACTTC
CDR3aa: CASSLRVGDEQYF

j_gene: TRBJ2-2
len: 16
v_gene: TRBV5-4
d_gene: .
abundance: .
CDR3nt: TGTGCCAGCAGCTTGGGGGGCATAGGGGCCTCCGGGGAGCTGTTTTTT
CDR3aa: CASSLGGIGASGELFF

j_gene: TRBJ2-3
len: 12
v_gene: TRBV7-2
d_gene: .
abundance: .
CDR3nt: TGTGCCAGCAGCTTAGGAGAAGATACGCAGTATTTT
CDR3aa: CASSLGEDTQYF

j_gene: TRBJ2-5
len: 14
v_gene: TRBV7-9
d_gene: .
abundance: .
CDR3nt: TGTGCCAGCAGCTTACCCGACTCCTCGGAGACCCAGTACTTC
CDR3aa: CASSLPDSSETQYF

j_gene: TRBJ1-5
len: 15
v_gene: TRBV13
d_gene: .
abundance: few
CDR3nt: TGTGCCAGCAGCTTACCCCGGGACATCAATCAGCCCCAGCATTTT
CDR3aa: CASSLPRDINQPQHF

j_gene: TRBJ2-1
len: 15
v_gene: TRBV4-2
d_gene: TRBD2
abundance: .
CDR3nt: TGTGCCAGCAGCCAAGTACTAGCGTCTTACAATGAGCAGTTCTTC
CDR3aa: CASSQVLASYNEQFF

j_gene: TRBJ1-3
len: 15
v_gene: TRBV28
d_gene: TRBD1
abundance: .
CDR3nt: TGTGCCAGCAGTCCAAGACAGGGCATTGGAAACACCATATATTTT
CDR3aa: CASSPRQGIGNTIYF

j_gene: TRBJ2-3
len: 14
v_gene: TRBV5-4
d_gene: .
abundance: .
CDR3nt: TGTGCCAGCAGCTTGGGCAGGGGTGGGGATACGCAGTATTTT
CDR3aa: CASSLGRGGDTQYF

j_gene: TRBJ2-7
len: 15
v_gene: TRBV7-6
d_gene: .
abundance: .
CDR3nt: TGTGCCAGCAGCTCCAGCACGGGTATTAGCTACGAGCAGTACTTC
CDR3aa: CASSSSTGISYEQYF

j_gene: TRBJ2-2
len: 16
v_gene: TRBV2
d_gene: TRBD1
abundance: .
CDR3nt: TGTGCCAGCAGTCCTTTGGACAGGGGGCGTGCCGGGGAGCTGTTTTTT
CDR3aa: CASSPLDRGRAGELFF

j_gene: TRBJ2-2
len: 16
v_gene: TRBV7-3
d_gene: TRBD1
abundance: few
CDR3nt: TGTGCCAGCAGCAGCCGGGACAGGGCCAACACCGGGGAGCTGTTTTTT
CDR3aa: CASSSRDRANTGELFF

j_gene: TRBJ1-1
len: 14
v_gene: TRBV10-1
d_gene: TRBD1
abundance: .
CDR3nt: TGCGCCAGCAGTGGGGGGACAGTGAACACTGAAGCTTTCTTT
CDR3aa: CASSGGTVNTEAFF

j_gene: TRBJ1-1
len: 14
v_gene: TRBV6-1
d_gene: .
abundance: .
CDR3nt: TGTGCCAGCAGTGTTGTCTACCGGAACACTGAAGCTTTCTTT
CDR3aa: CASSVVYRNTEAFF

j_gene: TRBJ1-1
len: 12
v_gene: TRBV6-6
d_gene: .
abundance: .
CDR3nt: TGTGCCAGCAGGACAGACAGGAGTGAAGCTTTCTTT
CDR3aa: CASRTDRSEAFF

j_gene: TRBJ1-4
len: 14
v_gene: TRBV6-5
d_gene: TRBD1
abundance: .
CDR3nt: TGTGCCAGCTCTCCTCGGCAGGGGGCCGAAAAACTGTTTTTT
CDR3aa: CASSPRQGAEKLFF

j_gene: TRBJ1-3
len: 12
v_gene: TRBV5-1
d_gene: .
abundance: once
CDR3nt: TGCGCCAGCAGCCCTCCGACAGACACCATATATTTT
CDR3aa: CASSPPTDTIYF

j_gene: TRBJ2-7
len: 13
v_gene: TRBV29-1
d_gene: .
abundance: .
CDR3nt: TGCAGCGTTGGGGGAGGCCCCCCCTACGAGCAGTACTTC
CDR3aa: CSVGGGPPYEQYF

j_gene: TRBJ2-2
len: 13
v_gene: TRBV2
d_gene: TRBD1
abundance: .
CDR3nt: TGTGCCAGCAGGGGGACAGGGGCCGGGGAGCTGTTTTTT
CDR3aa: CASRGTGAGELFF

j_gene: TRBJ2-7
len: 12
v_gene: TRBV19
d_gene: .
abundance: .
CDR3nt: TGTGCCAGTAGTATCCGTGGAGACGAGCAGTACTTC
CDR3aa: CASSIRGDEQYF

j_gene: TRBJ1-2
len: 10
v_gene: TRBV7-9
d_gene: .
abundance: once
CDR3nt: TGTGCCAGCTCGGGCTATGGCTACACCTTC
CDR3aa: CASSGYGYTF

j_gene: TRBJ2-1
len: 16
v_gene: TRBV19
d_gene: TRBD2
abundance: .
CDR3nt: TGTGCCAGTAGTACCGAGACTAGCGGGAGGATTACTGAGCAGTTCTTC
CDR3aa: CASSTETSGRITEQFF

j_gene: TRBJ2-1
len: 14
v_gene: TRBV4-1
d_gene: TRBD2
abundance: once
CDR3nt: TGCGCCAGCAGCCACGGACTAGCCTACAATGAGCAGTTCTTC
CDR3aa: CASSHGLAYNEQFF

j_gene: TRBJ2-2
len: 15
v_gene: TRBV19
d_gene: .
abundance: .
CDR3nt: TGTGCCACCGGGGGAGGGGGATGGGACACCGGGGAGCTGTTTTTT
CDR3aa: CATGGGGWDTGELFF

j_gene: TRBJ2-1
len: 15
v_gene: TRBV6-1
d_gene: .
abundance: .
CDR3nt: TGTGCCAGCAGTGAAAACGGGAGAGCCTACAATGAGCAGTTCTTC
CDR3aa: CASSENGRAYNEQFF

j_gene: TRBJ2-5
len: 14
v_gene: TRBV19
d_gene: .
abundance: .
CDR3nt: TGTGCCAGTAGTATAACCCCCCGAGGAGAGACCCAGTACTTC
CDR3aa: CASSITPRGETQYF

j_gene: TRBJ2-1
len: 16
v_gene: TRBV23-1
d_gene: TRBD2
abundance: .
CDR3nt: TGCGCCAGCAGTCCCCCGGGACTAGCGGTATACAATGAGCAGTTCTTC
CDR3aa: CASSPPGLAVYNEQFF

j_gene: TRBJ2-1
len: 15
v_gene: TRBV6-1
d_gene: TRBD2
abundance: .
CDR3nt: TGTGCCAGCAGCAAGACTAGCCCTCCCCTTAATGAGCAGTTCTTC
CDR3aa: CASSKTSPPLNEQFF

j_gene: TRBJ2-1
len: 17
v_gene: TRBV7-2
d_gene: TRBD2
abundance: .
CDR3nt: TGTGCCAGCAGCCCCAGACAGTTAGCGGGAGGGCGCAATGAGCAGTTCTTC
CDR3aa: CASSPRQLAGGRNEQFF

j_gene: TRBJ1-3
len: 15
v_gene: TRBV7-9
d_gene: TRBD1
abundance: .
CDR3nt: TGTGCCAGCAGCTCACGGACAGGGTACGGAAACACCATATATTTT
CDR3aa: CASSSRTGYGNTIYF

j_gene: TRBJ2-1
len: 16
v_gene: TRBV10-1
d_gene: TRBD2
abundance: .
CDR3nt: TGCGCCAGCAGTGAAGGGAGCGGGAGGATGAGGGTTGAGCAGTTCTTC
CDR3aa: CASSEGSGRMRVEQFF

j_gene: TRBJ1-1
len: 12
v_gene: TRBV30
d_gene: .
abundance: .
CDR3nt: TGTGCCTGGGGACAGATGAACACTGAAGCTTTCTTT
CDR3aa: CAWGQMNTEAFF

j_gene: TRBJ2-1
len: 16
v_gene: TRBV7-3
d_gene: TRBD1
abundance: .
CDR3nt: TGTGCCAGCAGCTTAGGTCCAGGGGGAGCCCTTGATGAGCAGTTCTTC
CDR3aa: CASSLGPGGALDEQFF

j_gene: TRBJ2-7
len: 15
v_gene: TRBV11-2
d_gene: TRBD1
abundance: once
CDR3nt: TGTGCCAGCAGCTTAGAGGGGACAGCTGTCTACGAGCAGTACTTC
CDR3aa: CASSLEGTAVYEQYF